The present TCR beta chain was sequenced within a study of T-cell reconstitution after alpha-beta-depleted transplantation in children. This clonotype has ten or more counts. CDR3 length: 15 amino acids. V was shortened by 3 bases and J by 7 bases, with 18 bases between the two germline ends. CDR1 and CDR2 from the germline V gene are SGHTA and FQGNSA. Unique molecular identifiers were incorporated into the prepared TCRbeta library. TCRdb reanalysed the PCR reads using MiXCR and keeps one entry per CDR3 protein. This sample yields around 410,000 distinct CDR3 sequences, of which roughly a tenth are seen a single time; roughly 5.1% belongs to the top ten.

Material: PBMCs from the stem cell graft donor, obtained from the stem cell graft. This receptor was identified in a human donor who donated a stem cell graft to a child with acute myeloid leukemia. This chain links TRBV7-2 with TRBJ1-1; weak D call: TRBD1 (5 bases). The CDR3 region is CASSFSLGGEGEAFF. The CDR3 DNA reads TGTGCCAGCAGCTTTTCCCTCGGGGGAGAGGGTGAAGCTTTCTTT. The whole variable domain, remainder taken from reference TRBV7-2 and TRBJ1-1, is GAGVSQSPSNKVTEKGKDVELRCDPISGHTALYWYRQSLGQGLEFLIYFQGNSAPDKSGLPSDRFSAERTGGSVSTLTIQRTQQEDSAVYLCASSFSLGGEGEAFFGQGTRLTVV.